The source of this T cell receptor (beta chain) is a study of blood T cells in healthy people across ages. A second PCR, run for roughly 7 to 12 cycles, used a sample-barcoded 5' primer plus a J-beta primer mix. In TCRdb, the 5' RACE reads were re-called with MiXCR into one record per CDR3 protein. The sample comprises some 1.6 million distinct CDR3 sequences, about 32% of which are singletons, and about 11% rests with the top ten. The CDR3 spans 20 residues. The ends lost 1 base at V and 1 base at J; junction bases unmatched: 10. Germline V CDR1 and CDR2: SGHTA, FQGNSA. The sequence was collected from a woman aged 25 to 39 in good health. Sequenced material: blood. This chain joins TRBV7-2 and TRBJ2-3, with 14 bases fitting TRBD2. In nucleotides, the CDR3 is TGTGCCAGCAGCTTAGAAAGGGGACTAGCGGGAGAGGTCGGCACAGATACGCAGTATTTT. Translation gives CASSLERGLAGEVGTDTQYF.